Listed here are 25 T cell receptor beta chains from one sample, sequenced in a study of T cell repertoires in cytomegalovirus infection (dated by TCRdb to the late 2010s). The listed sequencing device is Illumina HiSeq 1500. TCRdb reanalyzed the raw reads on its own, using fastp at Q25 for trimming and MiXCR for clone calling, and kept in-frame beta chains. When rows share a CDR3 protein, they turn into one entry using the most common DNA and genes. For this sample the table gives about 210,000 distinct CDR3 sequences, of which approximately 6.7% were detected only once. Together, the top ten hold around 6.5% of the sample. Specimen: PBMCs. Receptors originate from a human donor in good health (CMV status not recorded). Some clones in this sample may be carry-over from other donors' samples.

Points on this clonotype: A much larger clone lies a single base off, so this may be a read error. The chain employs TRBV5-4 and TRBJ2-7; D gene ambiguous. The germline V gene has CDR1 SGHNT and CDR2 YYREEE (reference sequence). The germline V and J ends were trimmed by 2 bases and 9 bases, with 15 bases remaining between them. The CDR3 consists of 13 residues. CDR3 sequence: CASSFWQEIVQYF. In DNA form, the CDR3 reads TGTGCCAGCAGCTTTTGGCAGGAAATAGTGCAGTACTTC.

This clonotype came up many times. This sequence joins TRBV7-9 and TRBJ1-4; 9 positions match TRBD1. This CDR3 has 15 residues. Germline CDR1 is SEHNR and CDR2 is FQNEAQ (reference sequence). Trimming cost V 5 bases and J 4 bases; bases outside gene matches: 5. In DNA, the CDR3 is TGTGCCAGCAGCCCTGGGACAGGGATTAATGAAAAACTGTTTTTT. Its translation is CASSPGTGINEKLFF.

This clonotype was picked up a small number of times. The chain couples TRBV5-1 to TRBJ1-1, with no clear D. Trimming took 0 bases from V and 0 from J, leaving 9 bases between them. This CDR3 region has 15 residues. Germline V gene lookup returns CDR1 SGHRS and CDR2 YFSETQ. The CDR3 nucleotides read TGCGCCAGCAGCTTGGGGGAAGCACTGAACACTGAAGCTTTCTTT. It codes for CASSLGEALNTEAFF.

V and J are TRBV20-1 and TRBJ1-1; possible D gene TRBD1, 6 bases. V was cut by 4 bases and J by 6 bases, with 15 bases left in between. The CDR3 runs to 13 residues. CDR1 and CDR2 (germline): DFQATT, SNEGSKA (reference sequence). CDR3 region: CSATSTGRAEAFF. The CDR3 nucleotides read TGCAGTGCTACCTCCACAGGGAGGGCTGAAGCTTTCTTT.

This clonotype was seen a few times. V is TRBV29-1 and J is TRBJ1-5, with D possibly matching TRBD1 (5 bases). CDR3 length: 14 residues. Germline CDR1 and CDR2: SQVTM and ANQGSEA. Trimming removed 5 bases at V and 6 bases at J, with 17 bases between. The CDR3 DNA reads as TGCAGCGTTATCGGTTTAGGGGCAGGTCAGCCCCAGCATTTT. It is translated as CSVIGLGAGQPQHF.

This clonotype was detected many times. The chain employs TRBV12-3 or TRBV12-4 and TRBJ2-3, with D perhaps TRBD2 (5 bases). V lost 3 bases to trimming and J lost 0 bases, with 22 bases between them. The CDR3 contains 19 residues. CDR3 DNA sequence: TGTGCCAGCAGTTTGAAGTCGAGAGGACTGCGGAGGAGCACAGATACGCAGTATTTT. Translation gives CASSLKSRGLRRSTDTQYF.

The sample holds many counts of this clonotype. The gene calls are TRBV7-2 and TRBJ2-2, with 9 bases matching TRBD2. From germline, CDR1 is SGHTA and CDR2 FQGNSA. This CDR3 contains 16 residues. Trimming removed 2 bases from V and 2 bases from J; junction bases left unmatched: 3. CDR3 bases: TGTGCCAGCAGCTTACTAGCGGGGATCAACACCGGGGAGCTGTTTTTT. Encoded protein: CASSLLAGINTGELFF.

This clonotype has at least ten counts. J is TRBJ2-7 and V is TRBV10-2; D may be TRBD2 (5 bases). This CDR3 has 15 residues. V lost 3 bases and J 7 bases, leaving 19 bases between the germline ends. Germline values: CDR1 WSHSY, CDR2 SAAADI. As DNA, the CDR3 is TGCGCCAGCAGTGATGTCGGACTCGGCTATGGGGAGCAGTACTTC. Translating gives CASSDVGLGYGEQYF.

The table lists this clonotype with many counts. The chain has TRBV7-2 and TRBJ2-2; a weak D match, TRBD2 (6 bases). Germline V gives CDR1 SGHTA, CDR2 FQGNSA. With 5 bases removed from V and 3 bases from J, the gap between germline ends came to 13 bases. This CDR3 spans 15 amino acids. This chain's CDR3 is CASSLSRGYTGELFF. The CDR3 DNA follows: TGTGCCAGCAGCCTCAGTCGGGGGTACACCGGGGAGCTGTTTTTT. The full variable domain, in which reference TRBV7-2 and TRBJ2-2 provide the parts outside the CDR3, is GAGVSQSPSNKVTEKGKDVELRCDPISGHTALYWYRQSLGQGLEFLIYFQGNSAPDKSGLPSDRFSAERTGGSVSTLTIQRTQQEDSAVYLCASSLSRGYTGELFFGEGSRLTVL.

The genes are TRBV2 and TRBJ1-1; TRBD1 might be the D (6 bases). V was clipped by 1 base and J by 1 base, with 7 bases between them. This CDR3 has 14 residues. The germline CDR1 and CDR2 sequences are SNHLY and FYNNEI. The CDR3 DNA follows: TGTGCCAGCAGTGAAGAGGACAGGAACACTGAAGCTTTCTTT. Protein sequence: CASSEEDRNTEAFF.

This clonotype showed up many times. One end of the junction varies from germline; a read error may be responsible. This rearrangement joins TRBV5-1 to TRBJ2-1, with D hard to call. The CDR3 sequence is 11 residues long. In germline, CDR1 is SGHRS, CDR2 YFSETQ. The CDR3 DNA sequence: TGCGCCAGCCGCTTCAGATCCGAGCAGTTCTTC. Translated: CASRFRSEQFF.

This sequence joins TRBV4-3 and TRBJ2-3; D is unclear. The germline gives CDR1 LGHNA, CDR2 YSLEER. The CDR3 totals 13 residues. V lost 2 bases, J lost 6 bases, and 9 bases lay in between. DNA of the CDR3: TGCGCCAGCAGCCAATCCGCATTCGATACGCAGTATTTT. Its protein is CASSQSAFDTQYF.

This clonotype was observed at least ten times. The chain carries TRBV4-1 and TRBJ1-2; D is possibly TRBD1 (5 bases). Germline loops: CDR1 MGHRA, CDR2 YSYEKL. Trimming left V 1 base short and J 0 bases short, with 12 bases between. The CDR3 contains 16 residues. The CDR3: CASSQARTRANYGYTF. The DNA of the CDR3 is TGCGCCAGCAGCCAAGCTAGGACAAGAGCTAACTATGGCTACACCTTC.

Ten or more counts support this clonotype. This chain joins TRBV5-1 and TRBJ2-2; no clear D gene. The CDR3 is made up of 16 amino acids. V was shortened by 0 bases and J by 0 bases, with 9 bases between the two germline ends. The germline V gene encodes CDR1 SGHRS and CDR2 YFSETQ. The CDR3 DNA reads as TGCGCCAGCAGCTTGGCGCACGAACCGAACACCGGGGAGCTGTTTTTT. Its translation is CASSLAHEPNTGELFF. The full variable domain, its missing parts supplied by reference TRBV5-1 and TRBJ2-2, is KAGVTQTPRYLIKTRGQQVTLSCSPISGHRSVSWYQQTPGQGLQFLFEYFSETQRNKGNFPGRFSGRQFSNSRSEMNVSTLELGDSALYLCASSLAHEPNTGELFFGEGSRLTVL.

The table lists this clonotype with many counts. The J gene is TRBJ2-1, the V gene TRBV28, with 13 positions matching TRBD2. In germline, CDR1 is MDHEN, CDR2 SYDVKM. V lost 4 bases to trimming and J lost 4 bases; unmatched junction nucleotides: 7. The CDR3 length is 17 residues. CDR3 sequence reads: CASSSLKLAGGYNEQFF. In DNA form, the CDR3 reads TGTGCCAGCAGTTCTCTAAAACTAGCGGGGGGGTACAATGAGCAGTTCTTC. The complete variable domain, with remaining parts taken from reference TRBV28 and TRBJ2-1, reads DVKVTQSSRYLVKRTGEKVFLECVQDMDHENMFWYRQDPGLGLRLIYFSYDVKMKEKGDIPEGYSVSREKKERFSLILESASTNQTSMYLCASSSLKLAGGYNEQFFGPGTRLTVL.

This clonotype was counted ten times or more. The V and J genes are TRBV7-2 and TRBJ2-5, with D possibly being TRBD1 (5 bases). The CDR3 contains 15 residues. The ends were cut back, 5 bases at V and 7 bases at J, with 20 bases in the middle. Per germline, CDR1 SGHTA and CDR2 FQGNSA. This CDR3 is CASSARTPPPGTQYF. The CDR3 bases are TGTGCCAGCAGCGCCCGGACACCTCCCCCGGGGACCCAGTACTTC.

Many counts were recorded for this clonotype. V and J are TRBV7-9 and TRBJ2-5; 8 bases are a match to TRBD1. Germline V gives CDR1 SEHNR, CDR2 FQNEAQ (reference sequence). The junction had 12 bases not matched to a gene; V was cut back by 1 base and J by 5 bases. There are 17 residues in the CDR3. CDR3 nucleotides: TGTGCCAGCAGCTTAGGGGGACAGGCCCCCTCGAGGGAGACCCAGTACTTC. Its translation is CASSLGGQAPSRETQYF.

The chain employs TRBV20-1 and TRBJ2-1, with 9 bases aligning to TRBD2. Trimming cost V 3 bases and J 4 bases; bases outside gene matches: 7. Looked up from germline, CDR1 is DFQATT and CDR2 is SNEGSKA (reference sequence). The CDR3 has 15 amino acids. CDR3 nucleotides: TGCAGTGCTAGGGTGGGACTAGCTAATTACAATGAGCAGTTCTTC. Translating gives CSARVGLANYNEQFF.

This clonotype was recorded at least ten times. The rearrangement uses TRBV29-1 and TRBJ2-3; TRBD1 or TRBD2 may be the D gene (6 bases each). The CDR3 has 13 amino acids. Deletions cut 5 bases from V and 1 base from J, with 10 bases between. Per the germline V gene, CDR1 is SQVTM and CDR2 is ANQGSEA. The CDR3 DNA reads TGCAGCGTTTCGGGGGCGGGCACAGATACGCAGTATTTT. Translated: CSVSGAGTDTQYF.

This chain uses TRBV28 with TRBJ1-5; D perhaps matches TRBD1 (5 bases). The V end lost 7 bases, the J end lost 10 bases, and 23 bases lay between the germline ends. Germline CDR1 reads MDHEN; CDR2 reads SYDVKM. The CDR3 is 15 amino acids. In DNA, the CDR3 is TGTGCCAGCAACTTAATCAAGGGAGGGACTGAACCCCAGCATTTT. This encodes CASNLIKGGTEPQHF.

This clonotype was observed many times. The rearrangement joins TRBV5-6 to TRBJ2-3, with D uncertain. V gave up 4 bases and J gave up 5 bases, with 17 bases separating them. The germline gives CDR1 SGHDT, CDR2 YYEEEE. This CDR3 is 15 amino acids long. As DNA, the CDR3 is TGTGCCAGCAGCGCGTTTGAAGACGACTTAGATACGCAGTATTTT. Its translation is CASSAFEDDLDTQYF.

This clonotype was found many times. The V and J genes are TRBV7-2 and TRBJ2-3, with TRBD1 matching over 7 bases. CDR3 length equals 15 residues. Trimming took 5 bases from V and 2 from J; bases not matched to a gene: 7. Germline V gene lookup returns CDR1 SGHTA and CDR2 FQGNSA. CDR3 in amino acids: CASSQSGGNTDTQYF. CDR3 coding DNA: TGTGCCAGCAGCCAATCAGGGGGAAACACAGATACGCAGTATTTT.

This clonotype has only a few counts. V is TRBV7-2 and J is TRBJ2-2; 8 bases fit TRBD2. Looked up from germline, CDR1 is SGHTA and CDR2 is FQGNSA. Trimming removed 8 bases from V and 8 bases from J; junction bases left unmatched: 7. The CDR3 consists of 13 residues. DNA for the CDR3: TGTGCCAGCCGGGGGGGGGGGCAGGGGGAGCTGTTTTTT. Its protein product is CASRGGGQGELFF.

This clonotype was counted ten times or more. V is TRBV7-8 and J is TRBJ2-3; 11 nucleotides match TRBD2. V trimming: 3 bases; J trimming: 4 bases; junction bases outside the gene matches: 3. This CDR3 is 15 amino acids long. Per the germline V gene, CDR1 is SGHVS and CDR2 is FQNEAQ. The CDR3 region is CASSFSGGAPDTQYF. The CDR3 nucleotides read TGTGCCAGCAGCTTTAGCGGGGGGGCACCAGATACGCAGTATTTT.

This clonotype was seen at least ten times. CDR3 protein: CSVGTAQLSYEQYF. CDR3 sequence (DNA): TGCAGCGTCGGGACAGCGCAACTCTCCTACGAGCAGTACTTC. The rearrangement uses TRBV29-1 and TRBJ2-7, with 7 bases lining up with TRBD1. J gave up 0 bases and V 6 bases, and 8 bases lay outside the gene matches. Germline V CDR1 and CDR2: SQVTM, ANQGSEA. This CDR3 is built from 14 residues.